This TCR beta chain was profiled in a study of breast tumors, draining lymph nodes, adjacent tissues. Study-level points and caveats: Tumor TCR diversity was below lymph nodes but above nontumor tissue. Data fit most tumor T cells coming from lymph node, expanding in tumor. Luminal-like breast cancer showed significantly greater tumor-nontumor repertoire similarity than basal-like breast cancer did.

This clonotype has just a few counts. The antigen is undetermined. Via MiXCR, TCRdb re-called the multiplex PCR reads, giving one row per CDR3 protein. This table holds more than 10,000 distinct CDR3 sequences, about 50% found once. This CDR3 is 18 amino acids long. Germline CDR1 GTSNPN, CDR2 SVGIG (reference sequence). J was trimmed by 2 bases and V by 1 base; bases with no gene match: 14. The sample taken for sequencing was breast tumor tissue. The chain recombines TRBV30 with TRBJ2-3; the match to TRBD2 covers 8 bases. This TCR was recovered from a female donor with breast cancer. Some clones in this sample may be carry-over from other donors' samples. This chain's CDR3 is CAWSDVPGLAGATDTQYF. The CDR3 DNA follows: TGTGCCTGGAGTGACGTCCCAGGACTAGCTGGGGCCACAGATACGCAGTATTTT.